These T cell receptor beta chains were read from a single sample in a study of T cells after yellow fever vaccination. TCRdb analysed the 5' RACE reads with MiXCR anew, one entry per CDR3 protein. The sample holds 250,000 or so distinct CDR3 sequences, more than 3.5% seen once. Sequencing used PBMCs, obtained 15 days after the yellow fever booster vaccination. These receptors were collected from a man aged 18 to 30 who received the YFV17D yellow fever vaccine. Each CDR3 is given with its conserved first and last residue. A D gene is named only where the DNA matches it firmly. Part of the rows lack a size; the others show once, few, many or a class for expanded clones.

d_call j_call v_call clone_size cdr3_nt cdr3_aa
TRBD2 TRBJ2-3 TRBV30 many TGTGCCTGCCGCATCACTAGCGGGGGCGATACGCAGTATTTT CACRITSGGDTQYF
TRBD1 TRBJ2-2 TRBV23-1 . TGCGCCAGCAGTCAATCGTGGCAGGGGGTACCTGCGAACACCGGGGAGCTGTTTTTT CASSQSWQGVPANTGELFF
. TRBJ1-6 TRBV7-2 many TGTGCCAGCAGCTTACGGCAGAGCTCCTATAATTCACCCCTCCACTTT CASSLRQSSYNSPLHF
TRBD1 TRBJ2-2 TRBV5-1 many TGCGCCAGCAGCTATAGGGGGCCCAACACCGGGGAGCTGTTTTTT CASSYRGPNTGELFF
. TRBJ1-1 TRBV21-1 many TGTGCCAGCCCCTGGAGTACTGAAGCTTTCTTT CASPWSTEAFF
. TRBJ1-4 TRBV5-1 many TGCGCCAGCAGCCGGGGGGCAATAGCAACTAATGAAAAACTGTTTTTT CASSRGAIATNEKLFF
TRBD1 TRBJ2-6 TRBV4-2 many TGTGCCAGCAGCCATGGACAGGGAAGCTCTGGGGCCAACGTCCTGACTTTC CASSHGQGSSGANVLTF
. TRBJ2-3 TRBV6-5 many TGTGCCAGCAGTTACAAGCAGCTCACAGATACGCAGTATTTT CASSYKQLTDTQYF
. TRBJ1-5 TRBV4-2 many TGTGCCAGCAGCCAAGACCAGGCCCAGCCCCAGCATTTT CASSQDQAQPQHF
TRBD1 TRBJ2-5 TRBV30 . TGTGCCCGGGGACAGGGTTCCCTTCAGTACTTC CARGQGSLQYF
TRBD1 TRBJ1-1 TRBV6-2/TRBV6-3 many TGTGCCAGCAGTTACGTACAGGGGGGGATGAACACTGAAGCTTTCTTT CASSYVQGGMNTEAFF
TRBD2 TRBJ2-1 TRBV6-2/TRBV6-3 medium-sized TGTGCCAGCAGGGGTGGACTAGCGGGGGTACCCCTCTACAATGAGCAGTTCTTC CASRGGLAGVPLYNEQFF
. TRBJ2-2 TRBV12-3/TRBV12-4 . TGTGCCAGCAGGGGGGCAGGGTCGGCCGGGGAGCTGTTTTTT CASRGAGSAGELFF
TRBD1 TRBJ1-2 TRBV4-3 many TGCGCCAGCAGCCAAGATCGAGGGGGCGGAAATGGCTACACCTTC CASSQDRGGGNGYTF
TRBD2 TRBJ2-1 TRBV6-6 many TGTGCCAGCATTCACGGGGGGGGGCCCTTTAATGAGCAGTTCTTC CASIHGGGPFNEQFF
. TRBJ2-1 TRBV24-1 many TGTGCCACCAGTGAGGGGGGCCATGAGCAGTTCTTC CATSEGGHEQFF
TRBD2 TRBJ2-1 TRBV19 few TGTGCCCGAAGACTAGCGGGGTACAATGAGCAGTTCTTC CARRLAGYNEQFF
. TRBJ2-1 TRBV20-1 many TGCAGTGCTAGCCCGCGGGACGGGGTCTACAATGAGCAGTTCTTC CSASPRDGVYNEQFF
TRBD2 TRBJ2-7 TRBV4-1 many TGCGCCAGCAGCCAAGATTGGTTCGGGGGGGACCACTCCTACGAGCAGTACTTC CASSQDWFGGDHSYEQYF
TRBD1 TRBJ1-2 TRBV7-8 many TGTGCCAGCAGCTTAGGTGGACAGGGGGCGGGTGGCTACACCTTC CASSLGGQGAGGYTF
. TRBJ2-1 TRBV5-1 many TGCGCCAGCAGCAAGGACGTTGAGCAGTTCTTC CASSKDVEQFF
. TRBJ2-1 TRBV4-1 many TGCGCCAGCAGCCAAGATAAGCCATGGAATGAGCAGTTCTTC CASSQDKPWNEQFF